This T cell receptor (beta chain) comes out of a study of neurological immune-mediated disorders. This clonotype was detected many times. With 10-nucleotide random UMIs included, cDNA was synthesized by 5'RACE. One entry per CDR3 protein, called by TCRdb with MiXCR from the 5' RACE reads. This sample yields 45,000 to 50,000 distinct CDR3 sequences, of which under 30% are seen a single time; around a quarter belongs to the top ten. V lost 0 bases and J 9 bases, leaving 13 bases between the germline ends. Germline assignment: CDR1 SGDLS and CDR2 YYNGEE. The CDR3 is made up of 14 amino acids. This TCR derives from a woman in her 70s in good health. The sample was PBMCs. The chain uses TRBV9 and TRBJ1-5, with D possibly matching TRBD1 (5 bases). Here the CDR3 reads CASSVGGDPWPQHF. The CDR3 coding sequence is TGTGCCAGCAGCGTAGGGGGGGATCCCTGGCCCCAGCATTTT.